Listed here are 24 T cell receptor beta chains from one sample, sequenced in a study of metastatic and nonmetastatic thyroid tumors. TCRdb re-clonotyped the PCR reads through MiXCR. The table lists about 59,000 clones, about a sixth of them singletons. There were no patients who had received any treatment before thyroid surgery. Sequencing was performed on blood. These TCRs come from a male donor with papillary thyroid cancer or a benign thyroid nodule (not recorded which). Some clones in this sample may be carry-over from other donors' samples.

This clone was seen repeatedly, ten times or more. The CDR3 region is CASSFTGTGSDEQYF. CDR3 nucleotides: TGTGCCAGCAGCTTCACCGGGACAGGGAGCGACGAGCAGTACTTC. The chain carries TRBV7-3 and TRBJ2-7; 9 bases are a match to TRBD1. CDR3 length equals 15 residues. V gave up 3 bases and J gave up 5 bases; unmatched junction bases: 8. The V gene's germline CDR1 is SGHTA and CDR2 FQGTGA.

Remarks on this clone: A junction end diverges from the germline sequence, so it may reflect a read error. CDR3 region: CASSEAFGGRLEGGTGEPFF. As DNA, the CDR3 is TGTGCCAGCAGTGAAGCATTCGGGGGGAGACTAGAGGGAGGGACCGGGGAGCCGTTTTTT. V usage is TRBV2 and J usage is TRBJ2-2, with 7 positions matching TRBD2. The CDR3 has 20 residues. CDR1 SNHLY and CDR2 FYNNEI come from the germline V gene. Based on the CDR3 plus reference TRBV2 and TRBJ2-2, the full variable domain is EPEVTQTPSHQVTQMGQEVILRCVPISNHLYFYWYRQILGQKVEFLVSFYNNEISEKSEIFDDQFSVERPDGSNFTLKIRSTKLEDSAMYFCASSEAFGGRLEGGTGEPFFGEGSRLTVL.

On this clone itself: At one boundary the junction diverges from the germline segment, which might be a read error. The same CDR3 arises from other DNA sequences in this sample as well. The chain joins TRBV20-1 to TRBJ2-7, with D possibly TRBD2 on 6 matching bases. CDR3 length equals 15 residues. The V gene's germline CDR1 is DFQATT and CDR2 SNEGSKA (reference sequence). For the CDR3, the DNA is TGTAGTGCTAGAGGTGTACTAGCTGCATCGGGGGAGCAGTACTTC. Amino acids: CSARGVLAASGEQYF.

This clone was recorded many times. The V and J genes are TRBV20-1 and TRBJ1-5; 7 nucleotides line up with TRBD1. Germline V CDR1 and CDR2: DFQATT, SNEGSKA (reference sequence). Losses at the gene ends were 1 base for V and 0 bases for J; bases not matched to a gene: 12. The CDR3 extends over 18 amino acids. CDR3 in amino acids: CSARAGQARGYSNQPQHF. As DNA, the CDR3 is TGCAGTGCTAGAGCTGGACAGGCTAGGGGTTATAGCAATCAGCCCCAGCATTTT.

This clone was seen only once. The V and J genes are TRBV5-1 and TRBJ1-1; D gene ambiguous. Trimming shortened V by 0 bases and J by 5 bases, and 11 bases separated the two germline ends. CDR1 and CDR2 from the germline V gene are SGHRS and YFSETQ. This CDR3 comprises 14 residues. In nucleotides, the CDR3 is TGCGCCAGCAGCTTGGGTCAGGAGTTAACTGAAGCTTTCTTT. Its protein product is CASSLGQELTEAFF.

This clone was seen repeatedly, ten times or more. The CDR3 region is CASSESPGQGAQETQYF. The CDR3 DNA sequence: TGTGCCAGCAGTGAATCCCCGGGACAGGGGGCGCAGGAGACCCAGTACTTC. V and J are TRBV2 and TRBJ2-5; 12 nucleotides align to TRBD1. Germline-derived CDR1 and CDR2 are SNHLY and FYNNEI. Trimming removed 2 bases from V and 5 bases from J; junction bases left unmatched: 9. The CDR3 totals 17 residues. The variable domain in full, completed from reference TRBV2 and TRBJ2-5, reads EPEVTQTPSHQVTQMGQEVILRCVPISNHLYFYWYRQILGQKVEFLVSFYNNEISEKSEIFDDQFSVERPDGSNFTLKIRSTKLEDSAMYFCASSESPGQGAQETQYFGPGTRLLVL.

This clone was observed at least ten times. At one end the junction does not follow the germline gene, possibly because of a read error. The V and J genes are TRBV7-7 and TRBJ2-3; TRBD1 might be the D (5 bases). This CDR3 region has 14 residues. From germline, CDR1 is SSHAT and CDR2 FNYEAQ (reference sequence). In nucleotides, the CDR3 is TGTGCTAGCAGCTTAAAAGGGGTAGGAGATACGCAGTATTTT. It encodes CASSLKGVGDTQYF.

This clone was counted ten times or more. The genes are TRBV7-2 and TRBJ2-2; D is possibly TRBD2 (5 bases). The germline gives CDR1 SGHTA, CDR2 FQGNSA. V gave up 5 bases and J gave up 5 bases, with 12 bases separating them. This CDR3 spans 14 amino acids. The CDR3 coding sequence is TGTGCCAGCAGCCTGGGAGCGTTAACCGGGGAGCTGTTTTTT. Protein: CASSLGALTGELFF.

This clone was found many times. The same CDR3 is also encoded by other DNA sequences in this sample. This chain joins TRBV9 and TRBJ2-5; 11 nucleotides align to TRBD2. Germline lookup yields CDR1 SGDLS and CDR2 YYNGEE. This CDR3 has 17 residues. V dropped 4 bases and J dropped 1; count of bases not matched to a gene: 9. The CDR3 DNA follows: TGTGCCAGCAGCCCGCGGCCTAGCGGGAGGCGCCAAGAGACCCAGTACTTC. Translating gives CASSPRPSGRRQETQYF.

This clone was found many times. The genes are TRBV7-9 and TRBJ2-5; D unclear. Trimming shortened V by 5 bases and J by 3 bases, and 13 bases separated the two germline ends. Germline CDR1 SEHNR, CDR2 FQNEAQ (reference sequence). CDR3 length equals 14 residues. This CDR3 is CASSAALLEETQYF. The CDR3 DNA follows: TGTGCCAGCAGCGCCGCACTATTAGAAGAGACCCAGTACTTC.

This clone was found many times. The rearrangement joins TRBV10-3 to TRBJ2-2; a weak D match, TRBD2 (6 bases). The germline V gene encodes CDR1 ENHRY and CDR2 SYGVKD. V lost 2 bases, J lost 6 bases, and 13 bases lay in between. The CDR3 sequence is 15 residues long. For the CDR3, the DNA is TGTGCCATCAGTGAGGTGTCCGGGGGAGCCGGGGAGCTGTTTTTT. It yields the protein CAISEVSGGAGELFF.

The chain carries TRBV7-2 and TRBJ2-7, with 7 bases aligning to TRBD2. The CDR3 covers 15 residues. Germline loops: CDR1 SGHTA, CDR2 FQGNSA. V was clipped by 3 bases and J by 4 bases; unmatched bases: 9. CDR3 sequence: CASSLGGSNGYEQYF. The DNA for the CDR3 is TGTGCCAGCAGCTTGGGCGGGAGTAACGGGTACGAGCAGTACTTC. Full variable domain (outside the CDR3, taken from reference TRBV7-2 and TRBJ2-7): GAGVSQSPSNKVTEKGKDVELRCDPISGHTALYWYRQSLGQGLEFLIYFQGNSAPDKSGLPSDRFSAERTGGSVSTLTIQRTQQEDSAVYLCASSLGGSNGYEQYFGPGTRLTVT.

This clone was recorded at least ten times. The chain uses TRBV6-2 or TRBV6-3 and TRBJ1-4; unclear D gene. Trimming took off 5 bases at V and 7 bases at J, with 17 bases between the two ends. The CDR3 covers 15 residues. Germline CDR1 is MNHEY and CDR2 is SVGEGT. This chain's CDR3 is CASSAQVAGSEKLFF. CDR3 coding DNA: TGTGCCAGCAGTGCCCAGGTGGCGGGAAGTGAAAAACTGTTTTTT.

This clone has just a few counts. The chain's CDR3 is CASSGVTCSYEQYF. CDR3 sequence (DNA): TGCGCCAGCAGCGGAGTTACCTGCTCCTACGAGCAGTACTTC. The chain recombines TRBV10-1 with TRBJ2-7; D ambiguous. There are 14 residues in the CDR3. In germline, CDR1 is WNHNN, CDR2 SYGVQD (reference sequence). V was pared by 6 bases and J by 0 bases, with 12 bases between.

This clone was detected ten times or more. V gene TRBV7-6 combines with J gene TRBJ2-1, with 11 bases fitting TRBD2. Looked up from germline, CDR1 is SGHVS and CDR2 is FNYEAQ. The CDR3 is 13 amino acids. V dropped 1 base and J dropped 10; count of bases not matched to a gene: 0. The CDR3 protein is CASSLGTSGEQFF. The CDR3 coding sequence is TGTGCCAGCAGCTTAGGGACTAGCGGGGAGCAGTTCTTC.

This clone was recorded many times. The gene calls are TRBV30 and TRBJ1-2; tentative D call: TRBD1 (6 bases). The V gene lost 0 bases and the J gene lost 6 bases, with 11 bases spanning the gap. Germline CDR1 is GTSNPN and CDR2 is SVGIG (reference sequence). This CDR3 has 13 residues. DNA for the CDR3: TGTGCCTGGAGTGTAACCAGGGGCCATGGCTACACCTTC. Amino acids: CAWSVTRGHGYTF.

This clone was counted ten times or more. V usage is TRBV12-3 or TRBV12-4 and J usage is TRBJ2-3, with TRBD1 matching 9 bases. The V gene end was trimmed by 9 bases and the J gene end by 3 bases; junction bases not matched to a gene: 7. There are 14 residues in the CDR3. In nucleotides, the CDR3 is TGTGCCAGTTCCTCCGGGACAGGGACAGATACGCAGTATTTT. Translating it yields CASSSGTGTDTQYF.

This clone was seen a handful of times. The chain joins TRBV6-1 to TRBJ1-5; the match to TRBD1 covers 7 bases. The CDR3 runs to 13 residues. V was pared by 6 bases and J by 7 bases, with 6 bases of the junction left unmatched. In germline, CDR1 is MNHNS, CDR2 SASEGT. The CDR3 reads CASRTGPGQPQHF. The CDR3 DNA reads as TGTGCCAGCAGGACAGGGCCTGGCCAGCCCCAGCATTTT.

This clone was counted at least ten times. The chain combines TRBV27 with TRBJ1-4; no reliable D call. V was shortened by 1 base and J by 8 bases, with 11 bases between the two germline ends. Germline V gene lookup returns CDR1 MNHEY and CDR2 SMNVEV (reference sequence). The CDR3 totals 14 residues. This chain's CDR3 is CASSLLPRGEKLFF. In DNA form, the CDR3 reads TGTGCCAGCAGTTTATTACCCCGGGGAGAAAAACTGTTTTTT.

This clone was counted between two and nine times. DNA for the CDR3: TGTGCCAGCAGCCCAGGACGGGATAACTATGGCTACACCTTC. This sequence encodes CASSPGRDNYGYTF. V usage is TRBV5-6 and J usage is TRBJ1-2; no clear D gene. Germline V gene sequence: CDR1 SGHDT, CDR2 YYEEEE. The V end was cut by 4 bases, the J end by 1 base, with 11 bases between. The CDR3 has 14 residues.

This clone came up a few times. The chain joins TRBV28 to TRBJ2-1, with 11 bases lining up with TRBD2. With 5 bases clipped from V and 2 bases from J, the junction kept 11 bases outside the gene matches. Germline loops: CDR1 MDHEN, CDR2 SYDVKM. The CDR3 contains 18 residues. The CDR3 bases are TGTGCCAGCAGTCCCAAGACTAGCGGGAACCCTACCTACAATGAGCAGTTCTTC. As protein: CASSPKTSGNPTYNEQFF.

This rearrangement joins TRBV19 to TRBJ2-7; possible D gene TRBD1, 6 bases. Trimming took off 1 base at V and 5 bases at J, with 27 bases between the two ends. CDR1 is LNHDA, CDR2 SQIVND, per germline (reference sequence). The CDR3 has 19 residues. The CDR3 nucleotides read TGTGCCAGTAGTATAGCGTACCCTGCCGGGAATAGCAGGGACAACGAGCAGTACGTC. It specifies CASSIAYPAGNSRDNEQYV.

As regards this clone: One base away lies a much larger clone, so this may be a sequencing read error. The V gene is TRBV29-1, the J gene TRBJ1-2; unclear D gene. Germline V gene lookup returns CDR1 SQVTM and CDR2 ANQGSEA. The CDR3 contains 12 residues. CDR3 sequence reads: CIVVDLLGGYTF. Written as DNA, the CDR3 is TGCATCGTTGTCGATCTCCTTGGTGGCTACACCTTC.

This clone was observed at least ten times. The chain carries TRBV6-1 and TRBJ2-2; D gene ambiguous. Germline CDR1 is MNHNS and CDR2 is SASEGT. This CDR3 spans 14 amino acids. V was shortened by 2 bases and J by 3 bases, with 7 bases between the two germline ends. The CDR3 region has the DNA TGTGCCAGCAGTGAAATTGGTGACACCGGGGAGCTGTTTTTT. Amino acids: CASSEIGDTGELFF.